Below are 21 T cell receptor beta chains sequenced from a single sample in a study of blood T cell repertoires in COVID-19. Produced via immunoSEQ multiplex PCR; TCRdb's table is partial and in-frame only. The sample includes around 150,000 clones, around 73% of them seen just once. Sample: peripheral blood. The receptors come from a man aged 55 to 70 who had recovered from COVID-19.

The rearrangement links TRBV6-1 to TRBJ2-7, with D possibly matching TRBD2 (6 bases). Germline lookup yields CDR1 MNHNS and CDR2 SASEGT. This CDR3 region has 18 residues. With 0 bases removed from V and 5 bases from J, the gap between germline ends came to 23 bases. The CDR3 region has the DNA TGTGCCAGCAGTGAAGCGCCGCCGGGACTCCTGGGCGCCAACGAGCAGTACTTC. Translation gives CASSEAPPGLLGANEQYF.

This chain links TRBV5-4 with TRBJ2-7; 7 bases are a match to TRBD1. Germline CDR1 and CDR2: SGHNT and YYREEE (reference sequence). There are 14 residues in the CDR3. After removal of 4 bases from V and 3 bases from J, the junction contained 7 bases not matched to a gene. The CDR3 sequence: CASSRGQSFYEQYF. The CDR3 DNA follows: TGTGCCAGCAGCCGGGGACAGAGCTTCTACGAGCAGTACTTC.

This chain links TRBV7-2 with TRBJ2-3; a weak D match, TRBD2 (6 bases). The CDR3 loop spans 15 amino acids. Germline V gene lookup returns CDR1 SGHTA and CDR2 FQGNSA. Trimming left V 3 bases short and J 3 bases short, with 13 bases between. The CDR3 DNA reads TGTGCCAGCAGCTTCTCGGGACTGCCGACAGATACGCAGTATTTT. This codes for CASSFSGLPTDTQYF.

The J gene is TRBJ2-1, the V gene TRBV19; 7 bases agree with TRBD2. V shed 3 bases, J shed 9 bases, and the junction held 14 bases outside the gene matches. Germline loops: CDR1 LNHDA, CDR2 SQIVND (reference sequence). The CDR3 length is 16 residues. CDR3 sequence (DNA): TGTGCCAGTAGTATTGGGGCGGGAGCAGCCTCGGTTGAGCAGTTCTTC. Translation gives CASSIGAGAASVEQFF. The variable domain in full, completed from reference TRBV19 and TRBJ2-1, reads DGGITQSPKYLFRKEGQNVTLSCEQNLNHDAMYWYRQDPGQGLRLIYYSQIVNDFQKGDIAEGYSVSREKKESFPLTVTSAQKNPTAFYLCASSIGAGAASVEQFFGPGTRLTVL.

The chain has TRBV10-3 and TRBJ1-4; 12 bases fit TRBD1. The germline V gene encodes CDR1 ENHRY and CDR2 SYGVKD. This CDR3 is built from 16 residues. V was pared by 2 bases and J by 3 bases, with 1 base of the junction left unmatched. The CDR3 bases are TGTGCCATCAGTGAGGGGACAGGGGGCCCTAATGAAAAACTGTTTTTT. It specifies CAISEGTGGPNEKLFF.

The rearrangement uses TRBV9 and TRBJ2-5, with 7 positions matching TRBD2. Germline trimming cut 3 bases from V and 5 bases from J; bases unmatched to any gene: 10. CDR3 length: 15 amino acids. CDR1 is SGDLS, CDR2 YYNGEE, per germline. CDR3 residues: CASSADFVGGETQYF. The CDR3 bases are TGTGCCAGCAGCGCCGACTTCGTCGGGGGGGAGACCCAGTACTTC.

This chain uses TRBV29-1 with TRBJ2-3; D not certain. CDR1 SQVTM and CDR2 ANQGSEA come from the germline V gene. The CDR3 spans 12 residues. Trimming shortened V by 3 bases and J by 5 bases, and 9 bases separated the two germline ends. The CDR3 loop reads CSVDISGDTQYF. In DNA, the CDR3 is TGCAGCGTTGATATTTCGGGAGATACGCAGTATTTT.

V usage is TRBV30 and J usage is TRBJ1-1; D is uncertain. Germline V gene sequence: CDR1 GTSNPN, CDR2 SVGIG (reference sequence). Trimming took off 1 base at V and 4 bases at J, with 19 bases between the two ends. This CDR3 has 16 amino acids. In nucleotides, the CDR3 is TGTGCCTGGAGTGCTCGACTTACCCGACCGATCACTGAAGCTTTCTTT. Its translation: CAWSARLTRPITEAFF.

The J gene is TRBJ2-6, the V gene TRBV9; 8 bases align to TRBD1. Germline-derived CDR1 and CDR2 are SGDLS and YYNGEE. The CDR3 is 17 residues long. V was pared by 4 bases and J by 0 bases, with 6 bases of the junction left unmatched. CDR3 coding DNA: TGTGCCAGCAGCCCCCGGACAGGGAACTCTGGGGCCAACGTCCTGACTTTC. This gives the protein CASSPRTGNSGANVLTF.

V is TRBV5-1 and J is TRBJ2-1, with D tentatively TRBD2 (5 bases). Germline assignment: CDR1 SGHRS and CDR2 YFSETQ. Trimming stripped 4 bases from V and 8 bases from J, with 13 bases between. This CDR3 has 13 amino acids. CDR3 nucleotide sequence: TGCGCCAGCAGCGACCCACCCGGGGATGAGCAGTTCTTC. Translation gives CASSDPPGDEQFF.

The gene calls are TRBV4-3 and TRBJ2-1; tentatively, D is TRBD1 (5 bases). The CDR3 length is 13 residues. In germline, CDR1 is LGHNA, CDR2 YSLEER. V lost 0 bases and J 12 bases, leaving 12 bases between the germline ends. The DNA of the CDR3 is TGCGCCAGCAGCCAAGACAAGGGGCGGTGGCAGTTCTTC. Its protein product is CASSQDKGRWQFF.

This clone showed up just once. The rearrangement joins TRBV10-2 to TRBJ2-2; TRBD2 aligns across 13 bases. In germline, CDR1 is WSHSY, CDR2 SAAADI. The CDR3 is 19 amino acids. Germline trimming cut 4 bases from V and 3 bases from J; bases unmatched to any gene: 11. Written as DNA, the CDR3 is TGCGCCAGCAGTGCCCCCCTCCTCGGACTAGCGGGAGACACCGGGGAGCTGTTTTTT. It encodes CASSAPLLGLAGDTGELFF.

Here the CDR3 reads CASSQEGTTGGKNEQYF. The CDR3 coding sequence is TGCGCCAGCAGCCAAGAGGGAACCACAGGGGGGAAGAACGAGCAGTACTTC. The V call is TRBV4-1, the J call TRBJ2-7; 8 nucleotides agree with TRBD1. V was clipped by 0 bases and J by 5 bases; unmatched bases: 12. The CDR3 is 17 amino acids. Germline lookup yields CDR1 MGHRA and CDR2 YSYEKL.

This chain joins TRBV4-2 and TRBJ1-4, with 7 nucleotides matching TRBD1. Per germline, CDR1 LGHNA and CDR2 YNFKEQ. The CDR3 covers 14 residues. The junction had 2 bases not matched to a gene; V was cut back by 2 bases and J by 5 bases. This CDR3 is CASSQQGGNEKLFF. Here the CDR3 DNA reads TGTGCCAGCAGCCAACAGGGGGGCAATGAAAAACTGTTTTTT.

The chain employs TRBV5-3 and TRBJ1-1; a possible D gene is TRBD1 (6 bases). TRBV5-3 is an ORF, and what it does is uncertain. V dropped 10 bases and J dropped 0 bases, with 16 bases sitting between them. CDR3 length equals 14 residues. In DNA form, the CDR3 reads TGTGCCCCGCCTTCCGGACAGTTGAACACTGAAGCTTTCTTT. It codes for CAPPSGQLNTEAFF.

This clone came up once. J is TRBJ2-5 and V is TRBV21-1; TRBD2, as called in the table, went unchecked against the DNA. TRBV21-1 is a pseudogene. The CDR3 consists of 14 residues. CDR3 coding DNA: TGTGCCAGACACGGGACTAGCGGGGTTGAGACCCAGTACTTC. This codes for CARHGTSGVETQYF.

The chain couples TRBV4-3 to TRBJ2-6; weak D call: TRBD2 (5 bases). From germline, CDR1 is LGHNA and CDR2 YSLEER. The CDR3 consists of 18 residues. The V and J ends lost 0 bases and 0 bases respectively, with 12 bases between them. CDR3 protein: CASSQDRGMDSGANVLTF. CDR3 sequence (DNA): TGCGCCAGCAGCCAAGACCGGGGAATGGACTCTGGGGCCAACGTCCTGACTTTC.

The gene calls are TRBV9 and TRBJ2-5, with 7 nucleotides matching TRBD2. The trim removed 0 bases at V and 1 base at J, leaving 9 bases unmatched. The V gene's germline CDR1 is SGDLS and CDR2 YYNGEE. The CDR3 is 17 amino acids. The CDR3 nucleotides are TGTGCCAGCAGCGTAGGTGGGGCTAGCGGCACCCAAGAGACCCAGTACTTC. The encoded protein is CASSVGGASGTQETQYF.

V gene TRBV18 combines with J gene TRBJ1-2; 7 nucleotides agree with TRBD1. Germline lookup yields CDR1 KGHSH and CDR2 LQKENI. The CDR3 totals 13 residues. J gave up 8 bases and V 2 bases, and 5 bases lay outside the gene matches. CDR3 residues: CASSPGTVNGYTF. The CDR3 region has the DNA TGTGCCAGCTCACCAGGGACAGTGAACGGCTACACCTTC.

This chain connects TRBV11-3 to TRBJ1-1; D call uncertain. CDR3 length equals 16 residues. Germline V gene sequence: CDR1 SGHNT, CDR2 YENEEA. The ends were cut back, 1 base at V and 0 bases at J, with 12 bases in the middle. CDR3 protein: CASSLGAGRLNTEAFF. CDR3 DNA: TGTGCCAGCAGCTTAGGAGCCGGGAGACTGAACACTGAAGCTTTCTTT.

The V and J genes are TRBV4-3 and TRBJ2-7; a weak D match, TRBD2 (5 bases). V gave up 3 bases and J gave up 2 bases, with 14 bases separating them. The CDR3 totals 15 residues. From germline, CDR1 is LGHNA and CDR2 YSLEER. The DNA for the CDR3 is TGCGCCAGCAGCCAGAAGTCCCAGGAGGCCTACGAGCAGTACTTC. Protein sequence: CASSQKSQEAYEQYF.